The rows below give T cell receptor beta chains drawn from one sample of a study of siplizumab effects on memory and regulatory T cells. Some clones are missing from TCRdb's copy, which holds only in-frame ones; the method was immunoSEQ multiplex PCR. The table has about 14,000 clones, 49% seen once. No antigen has been assigned to these receptors. Material: CFSE-low (dividing) CD4+ T cells sorted from an allogeneic mixed lymphocyte reaction. Receptors originate from a human donor in good health; the cells came from an allogeneic mixed lymphocyte reaction. The CDR3 runs from the conserved cysteine through the conserved F or W. The D gene is left open where the match is weak. Rows give clone size only sometimes, using once, few, many, or a class for an expanded clone.

. | TRBD2 | TRBJ2-5 | TRBV30 | CAWRLAYQETQYF | TGTGCCTGGAGACTAGCGTACCAAGAGACCCAGTACTTC
. | . | TRBJ2-5 | TRBV6-5 | CASSYSNRVETQYF | TGTGCCAGCAGTTACTCGAACAGGGTAGAGACCCAGTACTTC
. | . | TRBJ2-3 | TRBV5-6 | CASSSLIRTDTQYF | TGTGCCAGCAGCTCCCTAATCCGCACAGATACGCAGTATTTT
few | TRBD1 | TRBJ2-7 | TRBV11-2 | CASSLDFGQGAYEQYF | TGTGCCAGCAGCTTAGATTTCGGACAGGGGGCCTACGAGCAGTACTTC
. | . | TRBJ1-4 | TRBV10-3 | CAIKRAGEDEKLFF | TGTGCCATCAAGAGGGCAGGGGAGGATGAAAAACTGTTTTTT
. | . | TRBJ2-7 | TRBV18 | CASSPQSRGSYEQYF | TGTGCCAGCTCACCACAGAGCAGGGGCTCCTACGAGCAGTACTTC
. | . | TRBJ2-5 | TRBV25-1 | CASSVGGSQETQYF | TGTGCCAGCAGTGTTGGGGGGTCCCAAGAGACCCAGTACTTC
medium-sized | . | TRBJ1-1 | TRBV28 | CASSDANTEAFF | TGTGCCAGCAGTGACGCTAACACTGAAGCTTTCTTT
medium-sized | . | TRBJ2-2 | TRBV4-1 | CASSHSRSGSRGTGELFF | TGCGCCAGCAGCCATTCCCGATCGGGCAGCCGAGGCACCGGGGAGCTGTTTTTT
. | . | TRBJ2-1 | TRBV5-1 | CASSLRPLPDEQFF | TGCGCCAGCAGCTTGCGGCCATTGCCCGATGAGCAGTTCTTC
few | TRBD1 | TRBJ1-4 | TRBV2 | CASNRGSDEKLFF | TGTGCCAGTAACAGGGGCTCGGATGAAAAACTGTTTTTT
medium-sized | . | TRBJ2-7 | TRBV29-1 | CSVEDPIGDYEQYF | TGCAGCGTTGAAGATCCGATAGGAGACTACGAGCAGTACTTC
. | TRBD1 | TRBJ1-2 | TRBV27 | CASSLSGQGFYGYTF | TGTGCCAGCAGTTTATCGGGACAGGGCTTCTATGGCTACACCTTC
medium-sized | . | TRBJ1-1 | TRBV5-6 | CASSLQGSAFF | TGTGCCAGCAGCCTTCAGGGGTCAGCTTTCTTT
. | TRBD2 | TRBJ2-5 | TRBV2 | CASTEGLAGSQETQYF | TGTGCCAGCACTGAGGGACTAGCGGGGAGCCAAGAGACCCAGTACTTC
few | . | TRBJ1-6 | TRBV6-8 | CASIDAAPSPLHF | TGTGCCAGCATCGACGCGGCCCCGTCGCCCCTCCACTTT
few | . | TRBJ2-3 | TRBV7-9 | CASSSKTDTQYF | TGTGCCAGCAGCTCCAAGACAGATACGCAGTATTTT
. | . | TRBJ1-3 | TRBV5-1 | CASSASHSGNTIYF | TGCGCCAGCAGCGCCAGTCACTCTGGAAACACCATATATTTT
. | . | TRBJ2-3 | TRBV10-3 | CAISEQGTDTQYF | TGTGCCATCAGTGAGCAAGGGACCGATACGCAGTATTTT
. | . | TRBJ1-1 | TRBV6-6 | CASSRGTEAFF | TGTGCCAGTTCCAGGGGCACTGAAGCTTTCTTT
. | . | TRBJ2-5 | TRBV5-1 | CASRAPGRKETQYF | TGCGCCAGCAGGGCCCCGGGAAGAAAAGAGACCCAGTACTTC
few | . | TRBJ1-4 | TRBV10-3 | CATQARGKFEKLFF | TGTGCCACCCAGGCCAGGGGAAAGTTCGAAAAACTGTTTTTT
. | TRBD2 | TRBJ2-7 | TRBV5-4 | CASSWGGSSYEQYF | TGTGCCAGCAGCTGGGGCGGGAGTTCCTACGAGCAGTACTTC
once | TRBD1 | TRBJ1-2 | TRBV18 | CASSPDRGHGYTF | TGTGCCAGCTCACCAGACAGGGGGCATGGCTACACCTTC
few | . | TRBJ2-7 | TRBV19 | CASSMGSGLLYEQYF | TGTGCCAGTAGTATGGGTTCAGGGCTCCTCTACGAGCAGTACTTC
. | . | TRBJ2-6 | TRBV5-1 | CASSPGRNSGANVLTF | TGCGCCAGCAGCCCCGGACGCAACTCTGGGGCCAACGTCCTGACTTTC
medium-sized | TRBD1 | TRBJ1-1 | TRBV9 | CASSVGTANTEAFF | TGTGCCAGCAGCGTGGGGACAGCGAACACTGAAGCTTTCTTT
. | . | TRBJ1-1 | TRBV6-1 | CASSLDGYTEAFF | TGTGCCAGCAGCTTGGACGGATACACTGAAGCTTTCTTT
. | TRBD1 | TRBJ1-2 | TRBV29-1 | CSSSSGGNYGYTF | TGCAGCTCATCTTCAGGGGGTAACTATGGCTACACCTTC
medium-sized | TRBD2 | TRBJ2-1 | TRBV5-1 | CASSSQTSGGTNEQFF | TGCGCCAGCAGCTCCCAGACTAGCGGGGGAACCAATGAGCAGTTCTTC
few | TRBD2 | TRBJ2-7 | TRBV18 | CASSPTSGAPYEQYF | TGTGCCAGCTCACCAACTAGCGGGGCCCCCTACGAGCAGTACTTC
. | TRBD1 | TRBJ2-6 | TRBV7-3 | CASSLTGTGSGANVLTF | TGTGCCAGCAGCTTAACAGGGACAGGGTCTGGGGCCAACGTCCTGACTTTC
. | TRBD1 | TRBJ1-5 | TRBV19 | CASTPRTGYSNQPQHF | TGTGCCAGTACCCCACGGACAGGTTATAGCAATCAGCCCCAGCATTTT
. | . | TRBJ1-1 | TRBV6-5 | CASSFQQGRTEAFF | TGTGCCAGCAGTTTCCAACAGGGAAGGACTGAAGCTTTCTTT
. | . | TRBJ1-2 | TRBV6-6 | CASSIGKPSNYGYTF | TGTGCCAGCAGTATCGGGAAACCATCCAACTATGGCTACACCTTC
few | TRBD1 | TRBJ1-2 | TRBV5-1 | CASSVQTGTANYGYTF | TGCGCCAGCAGCGTACAAACCGGGACAGCTAACTATGGCTACACCTTC
. | . | TRBJ1-1 | TRBV18 | CASSWGRNTEAFF | TGTGCCAGCTCCTGGGGGCGCAACACTGAAGCTTTCTTT
. | TRBD1 | TRBJ1-2 | TRBV6-5 | CASSRDRGSGYTF | TGTGCCAGCAGCCGGGACAGGGGGTCTGGCTACACCTTC
few | . | TRBJ1-6 | TRBV5-1 | CASNPIPGDNSPLHF | TGCGCCAGCAACCCCATACCAGGGGATAATTCACCCCTCCACTTT
. | . | TRBJ2-7 | TRBV21-1 | CASSQIDQSSYEQYF | TGTGCCAGCAGCCAGATTGACCAGAGCTCCTACGAGCAGTACTTC
. | . | TRBJ2-1 | TRBV18 | CASSPNLPAGQFF | TGTGCCAGCTCACCGAACCTCCCTGCAGGGCAGTTCTTC
. | . | TRBJ2-7 | TRBV2 | CASSEGVWGF | TGTGCCAGCAGTGAAGGAGTTTGGGGGTTC